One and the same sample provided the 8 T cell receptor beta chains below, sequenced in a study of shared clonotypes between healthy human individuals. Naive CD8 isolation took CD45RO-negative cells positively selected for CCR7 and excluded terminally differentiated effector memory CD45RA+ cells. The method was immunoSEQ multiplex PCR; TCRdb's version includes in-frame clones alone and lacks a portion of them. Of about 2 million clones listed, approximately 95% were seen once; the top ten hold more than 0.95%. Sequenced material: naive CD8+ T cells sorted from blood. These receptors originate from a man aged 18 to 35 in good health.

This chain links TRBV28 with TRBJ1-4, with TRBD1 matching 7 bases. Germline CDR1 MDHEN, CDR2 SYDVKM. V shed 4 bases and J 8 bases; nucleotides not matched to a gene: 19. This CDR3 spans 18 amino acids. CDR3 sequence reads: CASSSPIDPQGDGEKLFF. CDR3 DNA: TGTGCCAGCAGTTCCCCTATCGACCCCCAGGGGGATGGGGAAAAACTGTTTTTT. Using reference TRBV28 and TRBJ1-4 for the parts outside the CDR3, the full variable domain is DVKVTQSSRYLVKRTGEKVFLECVQDMDHENMFWYRQDPGLGLRLIYFSYDVKMKEKGDIPEGYSVSREKKERFSLILESASTNQTSMYLCASSSPIDPQGDGEKLFFGSGTQLSVL.

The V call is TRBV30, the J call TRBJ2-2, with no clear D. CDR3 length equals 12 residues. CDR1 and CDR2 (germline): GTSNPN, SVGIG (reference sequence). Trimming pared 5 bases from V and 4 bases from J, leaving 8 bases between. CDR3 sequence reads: CAWVEGTGELFF. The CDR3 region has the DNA TGTGCCTGGGTCGAAGGCACCGGGGAGCTGTTTTTT.

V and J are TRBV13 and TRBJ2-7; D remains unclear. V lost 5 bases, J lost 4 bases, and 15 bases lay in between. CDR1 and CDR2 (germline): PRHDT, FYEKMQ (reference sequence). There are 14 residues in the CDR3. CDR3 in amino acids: CASSLGSLSYEQYF. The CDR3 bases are TGTGCCAGCAGCCTGGGCTCCTTGAGTTACGAGCAGTACTTC.

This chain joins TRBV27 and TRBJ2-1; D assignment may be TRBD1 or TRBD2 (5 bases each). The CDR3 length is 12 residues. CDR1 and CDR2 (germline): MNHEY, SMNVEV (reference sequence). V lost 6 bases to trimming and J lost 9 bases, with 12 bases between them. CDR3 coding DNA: TGTGCCAGCAGCCCGCCGGGGACTGAGCAGTTCTTC. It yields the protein CASSPPGTEQFF.

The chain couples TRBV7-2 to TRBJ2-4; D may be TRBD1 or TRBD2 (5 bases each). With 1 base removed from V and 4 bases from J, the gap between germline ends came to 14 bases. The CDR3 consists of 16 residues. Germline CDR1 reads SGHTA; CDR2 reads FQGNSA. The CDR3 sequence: CASSLVVGGGKNIQYF. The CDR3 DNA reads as TGTGCCAGCAGCTTAGTAGTGGGTGGGGGTAAAAACATTCAGTACTTC. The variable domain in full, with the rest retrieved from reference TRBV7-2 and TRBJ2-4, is GAGVSQSPSNKVTEKGKDVELRCDPISGHTALYWYRQSLGQGLEFLIYFQGNSAPDKSGLPSDRFSAERTGGSVSTLTIQRTQQEDSAVYLCASSLVVGGGKNIQYFGAGTRLSVL.

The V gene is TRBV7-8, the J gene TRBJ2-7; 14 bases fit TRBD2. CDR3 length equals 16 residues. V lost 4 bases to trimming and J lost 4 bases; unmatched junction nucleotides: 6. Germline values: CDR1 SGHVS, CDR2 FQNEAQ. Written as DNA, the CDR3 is TGTGCCAGCAGCTCCGGACTAGCGGGAGGACTTTACGAGCAGTACTTC. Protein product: CASSSGLAGGLYEQYF.

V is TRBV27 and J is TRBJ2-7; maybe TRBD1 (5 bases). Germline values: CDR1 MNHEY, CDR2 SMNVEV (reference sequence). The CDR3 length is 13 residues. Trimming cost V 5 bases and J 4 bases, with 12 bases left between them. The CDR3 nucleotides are TGTGCCAGCAGTAGCTTCCCAGGGTACGAGCAGTACTTC. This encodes CASSSFPGYEQYF.

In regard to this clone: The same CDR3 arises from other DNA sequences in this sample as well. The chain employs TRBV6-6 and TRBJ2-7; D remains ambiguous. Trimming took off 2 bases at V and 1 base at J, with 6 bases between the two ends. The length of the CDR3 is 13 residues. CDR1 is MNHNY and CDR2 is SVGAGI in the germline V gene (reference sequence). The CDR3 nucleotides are TGTGCCAGCAGTTACGGTCTGTCCTACGAGCAGTACTTC. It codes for CASSYGLSYEQYF.